One and the same sample provided the 30 T cell receptor beta chains below, sequenced in a study of post-analysis software for immune sequencing data. General observations from the study: Five or six TRBV segments, TRBV5-6, TRBV5-1 and TRBV20-1 among them, were found more frequent in patients than controls.

Incorporated into the TCR beta cDNA libraries were unique molecular identifiers, which served to reduce PCR and sequencing biases. TCRdb processed the PCR reads anew with MiXCR; each CDR3 protein has one entry. The sample lists about 170,000 distinct CDR3 sequences, roughly 30% occurring once. The antigens these receptors bind are not known. Sequencing input: blood. These receptors were taken from a girl between 10 and 17 years old with multiple sclerosis.

This clonotype was detected ten times or more. The chain employs TRBV29-1 and TRBJ2-1, with 7 positions matching TRBD2. Losses at the gene ends were 4 bases for V and 7 bases for J; bases not matched to a gene: 7. The germline V gene encodes CDR1 SQVTM and CDR2 ANQGSEA. This CDR3 region has 13 residues. CDR3 DNA: TGCAGCGTTGGGGCGGGAGTAAGGAATGAGCAGTTCTTC. Encoded protein: CSVGAGVRNEQFF.

Concerning this clonotype: A much larger clonotype is one base distant, so this may be a read error. This chain links TRBV20-1 with TRBJ2-1, with D perhaps TRBD1 or TRBD2 (5 bases each). V lost 7 bases and J lost 3, with 13 bases in between. The V gene's germline CDR1 is DFQATT and CDR2 SNEGSKA (reference sequence). This CDR3 region has 13 residues. CDR3 sequence (DNA): TGCAGTGATATCCGGGACGGCTACAATGAGCAGTTCTTC. Amino acids: CSDIRDGYNEQFF.

On this clonotype: A read error is possible here, since a much larger clone lies one base away. V is TRBV5-1 and J is TRBJ2-1; 7 bases match TRBD1. The tail of the sequence fits TRBJ2-7 better, so the J call may be wrong. The CDR3 runs to 14 residues. Germline CDR1 is SGHRS and CDR2 is YFSETQ. This chain's CDR3 is CASSSGQEYNEQYF. For the CDR3, the DNA is TGCGCCAGCAGCTCCGGACAGGAGTACAATGAGCAGTACTTC.

V gene TRBV5-1 combines with J gene TRBJ1-6; D remains unclear. Germline V gene sequence: CDR1 SGHRS, CDR2 YFSETQ. This CDR3 spans 14 amino acids. Between the trimmed V and J ends, which lost 2 bases and 10 bases, there was a span of 13 bases. This CDR3 is CASSFPKDGSPLHF. CDR3 nucleotide sequence: TGCGCCAGCAGCTTCCCCAAGGACGGATCACCCCTCCACTTT. Supplemented by reference TRBV5-1 and TRBJ1-6, the full variable domain reads KAGVTQTPRYLIKTRGQQVTLSCSPISGHRSVSWYQQTPGQGLQFLFEYFSETQRNKGNFPGRFSGRQFSNSRSEMNVSTLELGDSALYLCASSFPKDGSPLHFGNGTRLTVT.

The sample holds a few counts of this clonotype. This chain connects TRBV29-1 to TRBJ2-7; a weak D match, TRBD2 (7 bases). Germline V gene data show CDR1 as SQVTM and CDR2 as ANQGSEA. The CDR3 runs to 11 residues. Trimming stripped 5 bases from V and 6 bases from J, with 11 bases between. The CDR3 bases are TGCAGCGTTCCCGGGGGGCGCGAGCAGTACTTC. This sequence encodes CSVPGGREQYF.

V gene TRBV29-1 combines with J gene TRBJ1-2; TRBD1 matches at 8 bases. This CDR3 region has 12 residues. Germline loops: CDR1 SQVTM, CDR2 ANQGSEA. V was clipped by 7 bases and J by 7 bases; unmatched bases: 8. In DNA, the CDR3 is TGCAGCGCAACCGGGACAGGCACTGGCTACACCTTC. It specifies CSATGTGTGYTF.

This clonotype appeared many times. This chain uses TRBV5-1 with TRBJ1-4, with D maybe TRBD1 (6 bases). The V gene's germline CDR1 is SGHRS and CDR2 YFSETQ. The CDR3 consists of 15 residues. V gave up 6 bases and J gave up 6 bases, with 18 bases separating them. The CDR3 loop is CASNLRGGADEKLFF. The CDR3 DNA is TGCGCCAGCAACCTGAGGGGGGGCGCCGATGAAAAACTGTTTTTT. Complete variable domain (other parts from reference TRBV5-1 and TRBJ1-4): KAGVTQTPRYLIKTRGQQVTLSCSPISGHRSVSWYQQTPGQGLQFLFEYFSETQRNKGNFPGRFSGRQFSNSRSEMNVSTLELGDSALYLCASNLRGGADEKLFFGSGTQLSVL.

The V gene is TRBV5-1, the J gene TRBJ1-1, with 11 bases aligning to TRBD1. Germline V gives CDR1 SGHRS, CDR2 YFSETQ. This CDR3 region has 16 residues. V trimming: 4 bases; J trimming: 9 bases; junction bases outside the gene matches: 14. CDR3 residues: CASSQALGQGDSKAFF. CDR3 sequence (DNA): TGCGCCAGCAGCCAAGCCTTGGGACAGGGGGACTCTAAAGCTTTCTTT.

This chain links TRBV20-1 with TRBJ1-4; D not resolved. This CDR3 is 11 amino acids long. V lost 0 bases, J lost 8 bases, and 4 bases lay in between. Per germline, CDR1 DFQATT and CDR2 SNEGSKA (reference sequence). The CDR3 spells CSARDWEKLFF. The CDR3 DNA reads as TGCAGTGCTAGAGATTGGGAAAAACTGTTTTTT.

Many counts were recorded for this clonotype. The genes are TRBV12-3 or TRBV12-4 and TRBJ2-7, with 7 bases matching TRBD1. This CDR3 has 15 residues. Unmatched junction bases numbered 9, after V lost 5 bases and J lost 2 bases. In DNA form, the CDR3 reads TGTGCCAGCAGTACAAGGACAGGCGCTACCTACGAGCAGTACTTC. Protein product: CASSTRTGATYEQYF.

A word on this clonotype: A much larger clone differs by one base, so this may be a read error. This sequence joins TRBV6-1 and TRBJ2-1; 10 nucleotides line up with TRBD1. V trimming: 11 bases; J trimming: 12 bases; junction bases outside the gene matches: 10. The CDR3 sequence is 12 residues long. Germline values: CDR1 MNHNS, CDR2 SASEGT. As DNA, the CDR3 is TGTGCCGGGTCGGACAGGGGGTTGGGGCAGTTCTTC. Protein sequence: CAGSDRGLGQFF.

A note on this clonotype: A read error may be the cause here, since a much bigger clone is one base away. The chain recombines TRBV6-5 with TRBJ1-2; D uncertain. V lost 7 bases, J lost 8 bases, and 17 bases lay in between. This CDR3 has 13 residues. Per the germline V gene, CDR1 is MNHEY and CDR2 is SVGAGI. CDR3 region: CASTTKGPGGYTF. The CDR3 DNA reads TGTGCCAGCACCACAAAAGGGCCGGGAGGCTACACCTTC.

This clonotype has at least ten counts. The V and J genes are TRBV4-1 and TRBJ1-4; D gene unclear. The CDR3 has 13 residues. Germline-derived CDR1 and CDR2 are MGHRA and YSYEKL. Trimming removed 3 bases at V and 7 bases at J, with 9 bases between. CDR3 sequence: CASSHGWSEKLFF. CDR3 bases: TGCGCCAGCAGCCACGGGTGGAGTGAAAAACTGTTTTTT.

The chain links TRBV25-1 to TRBJ2-5; TRBD1 matches at 9 bases. The J call may be in error: the DNA end matches TRBJ2-7 better. The CDR3 has 14 amino acids. The germline CDR1 and CDR2 sequences are MGHDK and SYGVNS. CDR3 amino acids: CASGTGLNNYEQYF. The DNA of the CDR3 is TGTGCCAGCGGGACAGGGCTGAACAACTACGAGCAGTACTTC.

This clonotype was detected a few times. The V and J genes are TRBV3-1 and TRBJ2-3; D unclear. This CDR3 spans 17 amino acids. Per germline, CDR1 LGHDT and CDR2 YNNKEL (reference sequence). With 5 bases removed from V and 0 bases from J, the gap between germline ends came to 18 bases. CDR3 sequence (DNA): TGTGCCAGCAGCACCCCGCTAGGATCGATAAGCACAGATACGCAGTATTTT. Translated, it gives CASSTPLGSISTDTQYF.

This clonotype was found many times. V usage is TRBV9 and J usage is TRBJ1-2; a possible D gene is TRBD1 (5 bases). Trimming took 0 bases from V and 4 from J, leaving 10 bases between them. The V gene's germline CDR1 is SGDLS and CDR2 YYNGEE. This CDR3 is 14 amino acids long. The CDR3 region has the DNA TGTGCCAGCAGCGTAGGGGGGGGTCCCTATGGCTACACCTTC. It encodes CASSVGGGPYGYTF.

The chain employs TRBV12-3 or TRBV12-4 and TRBJ2-4, with 7 bases lining up with TRBD2. With V trimmed by 7 bases and J by 13 bases, 16 bases remained unmatched. This CDR3 region has 14 residues. The DNA of the CDR3 is TGTGCCAGCATCCCCGGGCGGGAGTACAATGAGCAGTACTTC. Translating gives CASIPGREYNEQYF.

This clonotype came up a few times. A much larger clone differs by one base, so this may be a read error. This chain joins TRBV4-2 and TRBJ2-5; TRBD2 aligns across 13 bases. The CDR3 length is 15 residues. CDR1 is LGHNA, CDR2 YNFKEQ, per germline. V was pared by 1 base and J by 11 bases, with 7 bases of the junction left unmatched. The CDR3 loop reads CASSQATSGRNEQYF. The CDR3, as DNA: TGTGCCAGCAGCCAAGCGACTAGCGGGAGGAATGAGCAGTACTTC.

Remarks on this clonotype: This may arise from a read error, as a much more abundant clone is one base away. The V gene is TRBV10-3, the J gene TRBJ2-3; D may match TRBD1 or TRBD2 (5 bases each). CDR1 is ENHRY, CDR2 SYGVKD, per germline. The CDR3 loop spans 15 amino acids. CDR3 loop: CAMSESRDPTDTQYF. For the CDR3, the DNA is TGTGCCATGAGTGAGTCCCGGGACCCCACAGATACGCAGTATTTT.

This clonotype was recorded many times. This chain uses TRBV28 with TRBJ2-7; 10 positions match TRBD1. V was pared by 5 bases and J by 0 bases, with 13 bases of the junction left unmatched. This CDR3 spans 18 amino acids. The germline gives CDR1 MDHEN, CDR2 SYDVKM. As DNA, the CDR3 is TGTGCCAGCAGTCCCTCCGGGACAGGGGCGGGGGGCTCCTACGAGCAGTACTTC. Protein product: CASSPSGTGAGGSYEQYF. The full variable domain, completed using reference TRBV28 and TRBJ2-7, is DVKVTQSSRYLVKRTGEKVFLECVQDMDHENMFWYRQDPGLGLRLIYFSYDVKMKEKGDIPEGYSVSREKKERFSLILESASTNQTSMYLCASSPSGTGAGGSYEQYFGPGTRLTVT.

This clonotype appeared many times. The chain employs TRBV5-1 and TRBJ2-7, with 9 nucleotides matching TRBD1. The V and J ends lost 1 base and 6 bases, in that order; junction bases with no gene match: 11. CDR1 is SGHRS, CDR2 YFSETQ, per germline. This CDR3 region has 16 residues. This chain's CDR3 is CASSLYIMGTGREQYF. The DNA for the CDR3 is TGCGCCAGCAGCTTGTATATAATGGGGACAGGGCGCGAGCAGTACTTC.

In this sample, this clonotype turned up many times. This sequence joins TRBV20-1 and TRBJ1-1; 7 nucleotides match TRBD1. CDR1 is DFQATT and CDR2 is SNEGSKA in the germline V gene (reference sequence). CDR3 length equals 12 residues. The V and J ends lost 5 bases and 2 bases, in that order; junction bases with no gene match: 2. The CDR3 region is CSARQGNTEAFF. The CDR3 nucleotides are TGCAGTGCTCGACAGGGCAACACTGAAGCTTTCTTT.

This clonotype has a count of ten or more. The rearrangement uses TRBV20-1 and TRBJ2-1; 10 nucleotides align to TRBD1. J lost 5 bases, V lost 5 bases, and 6 bases had no gene match. There are 14 residues in the CDR3. In germline, CDR1 is DFQATT, CDR2 SNEGSKA (reference sequence). CDR3 sequence reads: CSARRTGGNNEQFF. CDR3 coding DNA: TGCAGTGCTCGACGGACAGGGGGAAACAATGAGCAGTTCTTC.

This clonotype appeared many times. The V gene is TRBV5-1, the J gene TRBJ2-5; TRBD1 aligns across 12 bases. V dropped 4 bases and J dropped 5; count of bases not matched to a gene: 9. CDR3 length: 16 residues. Germline V gene lookup returns CDR1 SGHRS and CDR2 YFSETQ. The CDR3 nucleotides read TGCGCCAGCAGCAGCGGGACAGGGGGCACTGGGGAGACCCAGTACTTC. This gives the protein CASSSGTGGTGETQYF.

The chain recombines TRBV29-1 with TRBJ2-3; 10 nucleotides align to TRBD1. Germline trimming cut 6 bases from V and 8 bases from J; bases unmatched to any gene: 14. Germline V gene lookup returns CDR1 SQVTM and CDR2 ANQGSEA. The CDR3 is 15 amino acids. The CDR3 DNA reads TGCAGCGTCGCCCGGGACAGGGGAAGGAGAGCTACGCAGTATTTT. Its protein product is CSVARDRGRRATQYF.

In this sample, this clonotype turned up many times. This chain uses TRBV6-6 with TRBJ1-4; TRBD1 matches 7 bases. The CDR3 is made up of 12 amino acids. From germline, CDR1 is MNHNY and CDR2 SVGAGI (reference sequence). The V gene end was trimmed by 5 bases and the J gene end by 12 bases; junction bases not matched to a gene: 6. As DNA, the CDR3 is TGTGCCAGCAGTAGATCCGGGACAGAACTGTTTTTT. It is translated as CASSRSGTELFF.

The chain links TRBV12-3 or TRBV12-4 to TRBJ2-1, with TRBD2 matching 9 bases. The CDR3 consists of 14 residues. The trim removed 8 bases at V and 4 bases at J, leaving 6 bases unmatched. Here the CDR3 reads CASYSGRRYNEQFF. The CDR3 DNA reads as TGTGCCAGCTATAGCGGGAGAAGGTACAATGAGCAGTTCTTC.

This clonotype was detected ten times or more. The rearrangement joins TRBV20-1 to TRBJ2-1; D is undetermined. Looked up from germline, CDR1 is DFQATT and CDR2 is SNEGSKA (reference sequence). Trimming took 0 bases from V and 6 from J, leaving 15 bases between them. This CDR3 is 15 amino acids long. CDR3 amino acids: CSARDPDGVSNEQFF. The CDR3 nucleotides read TGCAGTGCTAGAGATCCGGACGGTGTGTCCAATGAGCAGTTCTTC.

At least ten counts were recorded for this clonotype. The chain couples TRBV7-9 to TRBJ2-1, with D possibly being TRBD2 (6 bases). V was shortened by 2 bases and J by 6 bases, with 17 bases between the two germline ends. Germline CDR1 is SEHNR and CDR2 is FQNEAQ (reference sequence). The CDR3 is 16 residues long. In DNA, the CDR3 is TGTGCCAGCAGCTTACAGGAGGGCGACTGGGGCAATGAGCAGTTCTTC. This translates into CASSLQEGDWGNEQFF.

The table lists this clonotype with a few counts. V usage is TRBV12-3 or TRBV12-4 and J usage is TRBJ1-4; 7 bases fit TRBD1. The CDR3 contains 14 residues. V gave up 6 bases and J gave up 4 bases; unmatched junction bases: 5. The CDR3 reads CASSEDRINEKLFF. CDR3 in DNA: TGTGCCAGCAGCGAGGACAGGATTAATGAAAAACTGTTTTTT.